The rows below give T cell receptor beta chains drawn from one sample of a study of shared T cell receptors in the human thymus. TCRdb keeps only in-frame clones here, not all; method: immunoSEQ multiplex PCR. The table has hundreds of thousands of clones, around 87% seen once. In addition, the sample was reused for a study of human thymus T cells.

Sequences were obtained from thymocytes. The receptors originated from a boy in the first two years of life with a congenital heart defect. Both conserved end residues are part of each CDR3. Fields, in order: D gene, clone size, J gene, V gene, CDR3 DNA, CDR3 protein. A D gene is named only where the DNA matches it firmly. Expanded clones are given a class, and other clones once, few, many or no size at all.

NA,NA,TRBJ2-1,TRBV5-1,TGCGCCAGCAGCTTGAGAGGAGAGCAACTTGGATACAATGAGCAGTTCTTC,CASSLRGEQLGYNEQFF
NA,NA,TRBJ2-1,TRBV27,TGTGCCAGCAGTTTAAGGGCCGGGGTCGATGAGCAGTTCTTC,CASSLRAGVDEQFF
TRBD2,NA,TRBJ2-2,TRBV30,TGTGCCGAGCCGGGACTAGAAAACACCGGGGAGCTGTTTTTT,CAEPGLENTGELFF
NA,NA,TRBJ2-3,TRBV6-5,TGTGCCAGCAGTTTAGCAGATACGCAGTATTTT,CASSLADTQYF
TRBD2,NA,TRBJ2-7,TRBV5-6,TGTGCCAGCAGCTTGGAAACTAGCGGGGGGGCCTTGTATTACGAGCAGTACTTC,CASSLETSGGALYYEQYF
NA,NA,TRBJ1-6,TRBV4-1,TGCGCCAGCAGCCGCGTTTTGGGGGCCAGCTCCTATAATTCACCCCTCCACTTT,CASSRVLGASSYNSPLHF
TRBD1,NA,TRBJ1-2,TRBV5-1,TGCGCCAGCAGTTTCGGACAGGGCTATGGCTACACCTTC,CASSFGQGYGYTF
TRBD2,NA,TRBJ2-3,TRBV4-2,TGTGCCAGCAGCCAAGATAGCGGGGGGAGCACAGATACGCAGTATTTT,CASSQDSGGSTDTQYF
NA,NA,TRBJ2-5,TRBV28,TGTGCCAGCAGTCCCCGTGAGGCAGCTCTTGAACAGACCCAGTACTTC,CASSPREAALEQTQYF
TRBD2,few,TRBJ2-1,TRBV27,TGTGCCACCTCATCGGGGGGTGAACCAAATGAGCAGTTCTTC,CATSSGGEPNEQFF
NA,NA,TRBJ1-2,TRBV6-5,TGTGCCAGCACTCAAGACGGGAACTATGGCTACACCTTC,CASTQDGNYGYTF
TRBD1,NA,TRBJ1-2,TRBV14,TGTGCCAGCAGCCAAGGTGAACAGGGGAACTATGGCTACACCTTC,CASSQGEQGNYGYTF
TRBD1,once,TRBJ2-7,TRBV6-6,TGTGCCAGCAGGGGTGAGGGACAGAGCTACGAGCAGTACTTC,CASRGEGQSYEQYF
TRBD1,NA,TRBJ2-7,TRBV28,TGTGCCAGCAGCTCGGGGCGGACAGGGACCTACTACGAGCAGTACTTC,CASSSGRTGTYYEQYF
NA,NA,TRBJ2-5,TRBV6-5,TGTGCCAGCATTGTCGACAGGGAGGCCCAAGAGACCCAGTACTTC,CASIVDREAQETQYF
NA,NA,TRBJ1-6,TRBV7-2,TGTGCCAGCAGCTTAGGCATTTTGGGGGCCCGCGATTCACCCCTCCACTTT,CASSLGILGARDSPLHF
NA,NA,TRBJ2-7,TRBV4-1,TGCGCCAGCAGCCGTACCGGGACTCGCCCGGACGAGCAGTACTTC,CASSRTGTRPDEQYF
NA,NA,TRBJ2-7,TRBV18,TGTGCCAGCTCACGGGGGCGAGAATCCTACGAGCAGTACTTC,CASSRGRESYEQYF
NA,NA,TRBJ1-2,TRBV27,TGTGCCAGCAGTTCACAGCGGCTTACTCCATGGTATGGCTACACCTTC,CASSSQRLTPWYGYTF
TRBD1,NA,TRBJ2-3,TRBV9,TGTGCCAGCAGCGTAGACACGGGACAGAACACAGATACGCAGTATTTT,CASSVDTGQNTDTQYF
NA,NA,TRBJ1-2,TRBV1,TGCACCAGCAGCCAAGCTCTTGGCGGGGGGAACTATGGCTACACCTTC,CTSSQALGGGNYGYTF
TRBD1,NA,TRBJ2-7,TRBV7-8,TGTGCCAGCAGCTTAGAAGGACAGGGAGTTTATGCCGAGCAGTACTTC,CASSLEGQGVYAEQYF
TRBD2,NA,TRBJ2-1,TRBV9,TGTGCCAGCAGCGTAGTCGGCGGACTAGCGGGGGCACTGTCCTACAATGAGCAGTTCTTC,CASSVVGGLAGALSYNEQFF
TRBD1,NA,TRBJ1-4,TRBV27,TGTGCCAGCAGTTTCAGGGACAGTTGGGGAAAACTGTTTTTT,CASSFRDSWGKLFF
NA,NA,TRBJ1-1,TRBV7-9,TGTGCCAGCAGCCTAAAAATAGTATTCTCGACAGGCGAAGCTTTCTTT,CASSLKIVFSTGEAFF